A single sample gave rise to the 26 T cell receptor beta chains below, sequenced in a study of control samples from healthy donors and cancer patients. Using immunoSEQ multiplex PCR, the repertoire was profiled, and TCRdb retains in-frame clones only, with some absent. Of approximately 100,000 clones in the sample, around 88% were seen once. Sample: blood. The origin of the receptors is a man younger than 40 in good health.

This clone was recorded once. The V call is TRBV27, the J call TRBJ1-2; 8 bases align to TRBD1. The CDR3 runs to 14 residues. Germline lookup yields CDR1 MNHEY and CDR2 SMNVEV (reference sequence). With V trimmed by 8 bases and J by 5 bases, 10 bases remained unmatched. The CDR3 DNA is TGTGCCAGCCGTCGGGACCAGGGGGCGTATGGCTACACCTTC. It translates to CASRRDQGAYGYTF.

This clone was counted between two and nine times. The chain employs TRBV29-1 and TRBJ1-3; 7 positions agree with TRBD1. After removal of 6 bases from V and 2 bases from J, the junction contained 10 bases not matched to a gene. Germline V gene lookup returns CDR1 SQVTM and CDR2 ANQGSEA. The CDR3 is 15 amino acids. CDR3 amino acids: CSVGRGTEPGNTIYF. In nucleotides, the CDR3 is TGCAGCGTCGGCCGCGGGACAGAGCCTGGAAACACCATATATTTT.

This rearrangement joins TRBV7-6 to TRBJ1-2; D not certain. The germline V gene encodes CDR1 SGHVS and CDR2 FNYEAQ. V lost 1 base to trimming and J lost 4 bases, with 16 bases between them. The CDR3 length is 16 residues. CDR3 loop: CASSLVSAPSGYGYTF. CDR3 bases: TGTGCCAGCAGCTTAGTCTCCGCCCCATCAGGCTATGGCTACACCTTC. Full variable domain (missing parts from reference TRBV7-6 and TRBJ1-2): GAGVSQSPRYKVTKRGQDVALRCDPISGHVSLYWYRQALGQGPEFLTYFNYEAQQDKSGLPNDRFSAERPEGSISTLTIQRTEQRDSAMYRCASSLVSAPSGYGYTFGSGTRLTVV.

The J gene is TRBJ2-7, the V gene TRBV14; unclear D gene. Germline V gene data show CDR1 as SGHDN and CDR2 as FVKESK. V shed 1 base and J shed 6 bases, with 13 bases lying between them. The CDR3 loop spans 14 amino acids. In DNA, the CDR3 is TGTGCCAGCAGCCAAGCCCCCCCGATCTCCGAGCAGTACTTC. Protein: CASSQAPPISEQYF.

The chain is built from TRBV3-1 (or the pseudogene TRBV3-2) and TRBJ2-7; either TRBD1 or TRBD2 may fit D (7 bases each). This CDR3 contains 15 residues. Trimming removed 5 bases from V and 2 bases from J, with 16 bases in between. Germline V gives CDR1 LGHDT, CDR2 YNNKEL (reference sequence). The CDR3 here is CASSKSRGGTYEQYF. CDR3 in DNA: TGTGCCAGCAGCAAAAGCAGGGGGGGTACCTACGAGCAGTACTTC.

The V and J genes are TRBV18 and TRBJ2-7; TRBD1 matches at 12 bases. This CDR3 is built from 15 residues. Germline V gene data show CDR1 as KGHSH and CDR2 as LQKENI. V was clipped by 8 bases and J by 5 bases; unmatched bases: 10. In DNA form, the CDR3 reads TGTGCCAGCACACTACCGGGACAGGGGGCTCACGAGCAGTACTTC. Translation gives CASTLPGQGAHEQYF. The full variable domain, completed using reference TRBV18 and TRBJ2-7, is NAGVMQNPRHLVRRRGQEARLRCSPMKGHSHVYWYRQLPEEGLKFMVYLQKENIIDESGMPKERFSAEFPKEGPSILRIQQVVRGDSAAYFCASTLPGQGAHEQYFGPGTRLTVT.

This clone was recorded only once. The gene calls are TRBV7-9 and TRBJ1-1, with 7 bases identical to TRBD1. The trim removed 5 bases at V and 3 bases at J, leaving 15 bases unmatched. The CDR3 length is 17 residues. The germline gives CDR1 SEHNR, CDR2 FQNEAQ (reference sequence). CDR3 sequence (DNA): TGTGCCAGCAGCAAAGAGGGGGCAGGGGTTCAGGACACTGAAGCTTTCTTT. This sequence encodes CASSKEGAGVQDTEAFF.

The gene calls are TRBV27 and TRBJ1-4; no clear D. From germline, CDR1 is MNHEY and CDR2 SMNVEV (reference sequence). This CDR3 has 15 residues. The V end lost 3 bases, the J end lost 0 bases, and 8 bases lay between the germline ends. For the CDR3, the DNA is TGTGCCAGCAGTTTGTTGGCAGCAACTAATGAAAAACTGTTTTTT. Translation gives CASSLLAATNEKLFF. The whole variable domain, filled in from reference TRBV27 and TRBJ1-4, reads EAQVTQNPRYLITVTGKKLTVTCSQNMNHEYMSWYRQDPGLGLRQIYYSMNVEVTDKGDVPEGYKVSRKEKRNFPLILESPSPNQTSLYFCASSLLAATNEKLFFGSGTQLSVL.

The rearrangement links TRBV27 to TRBJ2-6; D not certain. Trimming left V 6 bases short and J 0 bases short, with 12 bases between. CDR3 size: 16 residues. Germline-derived CDR1 and CDR2 are MNHEY and SMNVEV (reference sequence). CDR3 protein: CASRIYRDSGANVLTF. CDR3 DNA: TGTGCCAGCAGGATATACCGCGACTCTGGGGCCAACGTCCTGACTTTC.

The chain employs TRBV12-3 or TRBV12-4 and TRBJ1-3, with 8 positions matching TRBD1. The CDR3 has 13 residues. After removal of 9 bases from V and 4 bases from J, the junction contained 5 bases not matched to a gene. The CDR3 DNA is TGTGCCAGTACAGGGGGATCGGGAAACACCATATATTTT. Translating it yields CASTGGSGNTIYF.

The genes are TRBV6-2 or TRBV6-3 and TRBJ1-5; 7 bases match TRBD1. Germline V gives CDR1 MNHEY, CDR2 SVGEGT. CDR3 length: 16 amino acids. The junction had 7 bases not matched to a gene; V was cut back by 2 bases and J by 3 bases. The CDR3 here is CASSYMDRTPNQPQHF. The CDR3, as DNA: TGTGCCAGCAGTTACATGGACAGGACGCCCAATCAGCCCCAGCATTTT.

The chain has TRBV6-5 and TRBJ2-7; a possible D gene is TRBD1 (6 bases). Germline-derived CDR1 and CDR2 are MNHEY and SVGAGI. This CDR3 contains 13 residues. V was cut by 4 bases and J by 3 bases, with 10 bases left in between. The CDR3 here is CASSWGRNYEQYF. The DNA for the CDR3 is TGTGCCAGCAGTTGGGGGCGAAACTACGAGCAGTACTTC.

This chain joins TRBV27 and TRBJ1-1; 9 bases align to TRBD1. The CDR3 totals 14 residues. Per the germline V gene, CDR1 is MNHEY and CDR2 is SMNVEV (reference sequence). J was trimmed by 6 bases and V by 10 bases; bases with no gene match: 12. CDR3 in amino acids: CATRPGQGPSEAFF. CDR3 in DNA: TGTGCCACCCGACCGGGACAGGGACCGTCTGAAGCTTTCTTT.

The rearrangement joins TRBV6-5 to TRBJ1-6, with D tentatively TRBD1 (6 bases). CDR3 length: 13 residues. V was clipped by 8 bases and J by 9 bases, with 14 bases between them. Germline CDR1 MNHEY, CDR2 SVGAGI. CDR3: CASEPGVGSPLHF. The DNA of the CDR3 is TGTGCCAGCGAGCCAGGGGTGGGTTCACCCCTCCACTTT.

V is TRBV29-1 and J is TRBJ2-7, with D tentatively TRBD1 (6 bases). This CDR3 spans 12 amino acids. Germline V gene sequence: CDR1 SQVTM, CDR2 ANQGSEA. V lost 8 bases to trimming and J lost 2 bases, with 13 bases between them. CDR3 residues: CSTRTATYEQYF. The CDR3 nucleotides read TGCAGCACGAGGACAGCAACCTACGAGCAGTACTTC.

The chain combines TRBV11-3 with TRBJ1-1; 8 positions agree with TRBD1. From germline, CDR1 is SGHNT and CDR2 YENEEA. CDR3 length equals 15 residues. V was pared by 5 bases and J by 0 bases, with 5 bases of the junction left unmatched. CDR3 residues: CASSGRQGLNTEAFF. In DNA, the CDR3 is TGTGCCAGCAGCGGACGACAGGGGCTGAACACTGAAGCTTTCTTT.

This rearrangement joins TRBV6-5 to TRBJ1-6; 7 bases match TRBD1. This CDR3 is 15 amino acids long. CDR1 is MNHEY, CDR2 SVGAGI, per germline. With 5 bases clipped from V and 7 bases from J, the junction kept 8 bases outside the gene matches. The CDR3 reads CASSSTGQENSPLHF. DNA for the CDR3: TGTGCCAGCAGTAGTACCGGACAGGAAAATTCACCCCTCCACTTT.

The count of this clone is one. The gene calls are TRBV12-3 or TRBV12-4 and TRBJ2-7; D not certain. This CDR3 comprises 11 residues. The V and J ends lost 5 bases and 5 bases respectively, with 7 bases between them. CDR3 sequence: CASSVSNEQYF. The CDR3 nucleotides read TGTGCCAGCAGTGTGTCGAACGAGCAGTACTTC.

This chain links TRBV28 with TRBJ2-2; TRBD1 matches at 10 bases. CDR3 length: 17 residues. With V trimmed by 5 bases and J by 5 bases, 11 bases remained unmatched. CDR1 and CDR2 (germline): MDHEN, SYDVKM. CDR3 in DNA: TGTGCCAGCAGTACCGAAGTGACAGGGGGCGCGACCGGGGAGCTGTTTTTT. As protein: CASSTEVTGGATGELFF.

V and J are TRBV7-9 and TRBJ2-2, with 9 positions matching TRBD1. The V and J ends lost 1 base and 4 bases, in that order; junction bases with no gene match: 4. Germline assignment: CDR1 SEHNR and CDR2 FQNEAQ (reference sequence). There are 16 residues in the CDR3. The CDR3 reads CASSLGTGVFTGELFF. The CDR3 nucleotides are TGTGCCAGCAGCTTAGGGACAGGGGTTTTCACCGGGGAGCTGTTTTTT.

The chain combines TRBV7-9 with TRBJ1-5; D gene uncertain. This CDR3 has 12 residues. CDR1 is SEHNR and CDR2 is FQNEAQ in the germline V gene (reference sequence). V lost 5 bases to trimming and J lost 5 bases, with 7 bases between them. The CDR3 loop reads CASSEMDQPQHF. In nucleotides, the CDR3 is TGTGCCAGCAGCGAGATGGATCAGCCCCAGCATTTT.

V and J are TRBV2 and TRBJ1-4; 8 bases align to TRBD1. The V gene end was trimmed by 6 bases and the J gene end by 8 bases; junction bases not matched to a gene: 5. The CDR3 totals 13 residues. The germline V gene encodes CDR1 SNHLY and CDR2 FYNNEI. The CDR3 nucleotides read TGTGCCAGCAGCGGAGGGACAGGAGAAAAACTGTTTTTT. Encoded protein: CASSGGTGEKLFF.

V and J are TRBV2 and TRBJ2-2, with TRBD2 identical over 8 bases. CDR1 and CDR2 from the germline V gene are SNHLY and FYNNEI. There are 14 residues in the CDR3. V was clipped by 7 bases and J by 1 base; unmatched bases: 2. The CDR3 DNA reads as TGTGCCAGCATTGCGGGAGGGAACACCGGGGAGCTGTTTTTT. As protein: CASIAGGNTGELFF. The complete variable domain, with remaining parts taken from reference TRBV2 and TRBJ2-2, reads EPEVTQTPSHQVTQMGQEVILRCVPISNHLYFYWYRQILGQKVEFLVSFYNNEISEKSEIFDDQFSVERPDGSNFTLKIRSTKLEDSAMYFCASIAGGNTGELFFGEGSRLTVL.

The chain uses TRBV19 and TRBJ1-1; D is unresolved. Germline V gene data show CDR1 as LNHDA and CDR2 as SQIVND (reference sequence). V lost 8 bases and J lost 0, with 16 bases in between. The CDR3 runs to 15 residues. CDR3: CASEAPGSLNTEAFF. CDR3 sequence (DNA): TGTGCCAGTGAAGCCCCGGGTTCCTTGAACACTGAAGCTTTCTTT.

The gene calls are TRBV12-3 or TRBV12-4 and TRBJ2-3; D may be TRBD1 (5 bases). The CDR3 has 12 residues. The germline V and J ends were trimmed by 4 bases and 5 bases, with 7 bases remaining between them. This CDR3 reads CASSSRVDTQYF. The CDR3 DNA sequence: TGTGCCAGCAGTTCCAGGGTAGATACGCAGTATTTT.

The chain joins TRBV5-6 to TRBJ1-6; maybe TRBD1 (6 bases). Germline CDR1 reads SGHDT; CDR2 reads YYEEEE. There are 16 residues in the CDR3. V lost 0 bases to trimming and J lost 6 bases, with 13 bases between them. Here the CDR3 reads CASSLVIGQLNSPLHF. In DNA form, the CDR3 reads TGTGCCAGCAGCTTGGTGATTGGACAGCTTAATTCACCCCTCCACTTT.